The subject of this entry is one T cell receptor beta chain. The antigen it recognizes is unknown. No much larger clone exists at a distance of one base, and base qualities are not known. These data are taken from a study of T cells in Graves' hyperthyroidism and ophthalmopathy (dated by TCRdb to about 2019). About the study as a whole: Peripheral blood was collected at initial diagnosis, before any treatment. Thyroid tissue and blood T-cell repertoires from six Graves' hyperthyroidism patients were also compared in the study. For training and testing, the 100 or so patients in the discovery cohort were randomly divided in a 7:3 ratio. After sampling, hyperthyroidism patients received methimazole starting at 30 mg daily, and ophthalmopathy patients received high-dose intravenous methylprednisolone. Whether ophthalmopathy could be predicted prospectively was tested in an independent validation cohort made up of under 20 hyperthyroidism patients plus 17 patients who later progressed to ophthalmopathy. The paper describes TCR Vbeta CDR3 sequencing of more than 120 peripheral blood samples, made up of roughly 45 ophthalmopathy patients, over 70 hyperthyroidism patients and 17 progressor patients. A discovery cohort of fewer than 110 patients, about 44 with Graves' ophthalmopathy and 55 to 60 with stable Graves' hyperthyroidism, was used to find distinguishing TCR V-J signatures.

V is clipped by 3 bases and J by 8 bases, and the sequence between their germline boundaries is 19 bases long. Measured from the cysteine to the phenylalanine, the CDR3 is 15 residues long. The read is trimmed to its CDR3 DNA, 45 bases read in frame from base 1. In the germline V gene (reference sequence), CDR1 corresponds to LNHDA and CDR2 to SQIVND. Points the paper makes about the study in general: During validation, the model predicted progression to ophthalmopathy a median of roughly 7.1 months ahead of onset, with around 71% sensitivity and about 72% specificity. A model built on a 13 V-J signature distinguished ophthalmopathy from stable hyperthyroidism, reaching about 88% sensitivity and under 84% specificity in cross-validation and 80%/75% in testing. No statistical method was used to set the sample size in advance, and investigators knew the group allocation. Blood samples also contained most of the expanded thyroid clonotypes (frequency above 0.001), which suggests that blood repertoires may reflect thyroid immune responses.

Stable Graves' hyperthyroidism was defined as no progression to ophthalmopathy during 18 months of follow-up. Hyperthyroidism patients were newly diagnosed, with disease duration under 2 months, and aged 18 to 65 years. Patients with uncontrolled infections, other autoimmune diseases, pregnancy or lactation were excluded. Clinical symptoms, serum thyroxine and TRAb, thyroid ultrasound, and orbital computed tomography formed the basis for the diagnoses. PBMCs were separated from about 10 ml of fresh peripheral blood using Ficoll-Paque density gradient centrifugation. Total RNA was extracted using Trizol reagent, and RNA quality was assessed on an Agilent 2100 Bioanalyzer. Amplification of TCR beta CDR3 regions was carried out from RNA transcripts. The TCR CDR3 was subjected to a first round of RT-PCR using the HTBI primer set and the Qiagen OneStep RT-PCR kit. Libraries were constructed in a second round of multiplex PCR, after which size selection and purification were performed. Libraries were sequenced paired-end with 100 bp reads on an Illumina HiSeq2000. As for the original processing: SOAPnuke was used to process the raw data, throwing out any read that contained adapters or uncalled bases, had a mean Phred below 15, or lacked an exact constant-primer or identifier match. COPE v1.2.5 was used to merge the high-quality paired reads, and each unique nucleotide sequence was defined as a clonotype. MiTCR v1.1 was used to align clonotypes to the IMGT TRBV, TRBD and TRBJ reference segments. Only V-J combinations with frequency above 0.0001, covering 99% to 99.2% of repertoires, were analysed. The TCS score was defined as the ratio of F50 (clonal expansion) to E x V (chaos), calculated using BLOSUM62-based TCRdist between CDR3 peptides within each V-J. Welch's t-statistics and random forest reduced approximately 520 V-J features to roughly 13, which were used in a naive Bayes classifier (R e1071). TCRdb reran the public reads through fastp at Q25 and MiXCR, keeping productive beta chains. Here each entry gathers all rows of one CDR3 protein and keeps the most common genes and DNA. None of the V and J calls come from the authors' own analysis; TCRdb made them. The sample data list some 400,000 distinct CDR3 sequences, and approximately 19% of these were observed just once. The ten largest clonotypes hold approximately 4% of the sample.

The sequencing input was blood. The chain uses TRBV19 and TRBJ1-2, with TRBD1 as a weak D call on 5 bases. The receptor was derived from a woman aged 18 to 35 with Graves' hyperthyroidism. CDR3 sequence: CASSIRPGTFGGYTF. The nucleotide sequence is TGTGCCAGTAGTATCCGCCCAGGGACCTTTGGGGGCTACACCTTC.